Detailed here is one T cell receptor (beta chain). What it recognizes is unknown. The PCR ran on 60 Vbeta and 13 Jbeta primers. Measured with immunoSEQ multiplex PCR; TCRdb has only the in-frame clones, and not every one. The data contain 180,000 or so clones, approximately 83% of them singletons. The data stem from a study of cytomegalovirus exposure and HLA in healthy donors. Study-level points and caveats: Cytomegalovirus status was reportedly diagnosed by the classifier with high specificity and sensitivity.

The CDR3 runs 15 residues. J was trimmed by 4 bases and V by 6 bases; bases with no gene match: 9. CDR1 LNHDA and CDR2 SQIVND come from the germline V gene (reference sequence). The sample taken for sequencing was PBMCs. The chain combines TRBV19 with TRBJ1-2; 9 bases are a match to TRBD1. The source of this sequence is a boy aged 2 to 10 in good health and CMV-seronegative. In nucleotides, the CDR3 is TGTGCCAGTAGCGGACAGGGGTTAACCCGCTATGGCTACACCTTC. Its protein is CASSGQGLTRYGYTF.